Each of the 10 T cell receptor beta chains below was sequenced from the same sample in a study of cytomegalovirus exposure and HLA in healthy donors. Produced via immunoSEQ multiplex PCR; TCRdb's table is partial and in-frame only. This sample has around 150,000 clones, with almost 85% found just once. Sequencing used PBMCs. These receptors were obtained from a man between 25 and 39 years old in good health and CMV-seropositive.

The chain combines TRBV5-6 with TRBJ1-4, with 9 bases identical to TRBD1. CDR1 is SGHDT, CDR2 YYEEEE, per germline. CDR3 size: 15 residues. Unmatched junction bases numbered 4, after V lost 3 bases and J lost 4 bases. CDR3 nucleotide sequence: TGTGCCAGCAGCTGGACGACAGGGGGTAATGAAAAACTGTTTTTT. It yields the protein CASSWTTGGNEKLFF. Based on the CDR3 plus reference TRBV5-6 and TRBJ1-4, the full variable domain is DAGVTQSPTHLIKTRGQQVTLRCSPKSGHDTVSWYQQALGQGPQFIFQYYEEEERQRGNFPDRFSGHQFPNYSSELNVNALLLGDSALYLCASSWTTGGNEKLFFGSGTQLSVL.

This chain links TRBV7-6 with TRBJ2-5; TRBD1 agrees at 8 bases. Germline trimming cut 4 bases from V and 5 bases from J; bases unmatched to any gene: 6. The CDR3 is made up of 14 amino acids. Germline CDR1 and CDR2: SGHVS and FNYEAQ. The CDR3 region has the DNA TGTGCCAGCAGCTCGGACAGGGAGAGGGAGACCCAGTACTTC. It encodes CASSSDRERETQYF.

V usage is TRBV5-1 and J usage is TRBJ2-5; D is unresolved. The V gene's germline CDR1 is SGHRS and CDR2 YFSETQ. The V gene lost 4 bases and the J gene lost 1 base, with 11 bases spanning the gap. This CDR3 has 14 residues. In DNA form, the CDR3 reads TGCGCCAGCAGCCTCCGAAACTCCCAAGAGACCCAGTACTTC. The encoded protein is CASSLRNSQETQYF.

The rearrangement links TRBV19 to TRBJ1-1, with 11 bases aligning to TRBD1. The CDR3 is 15 amino acids. Germline V gene lookup returns CDR1 LNHDA and CDR2 SQIVND (reference sequence). With V trimmed by 4 bases and J by 1 base, 2 bases remained unmatched. In nucleotides, the CDR3 is TGTGCCAGTAGTAGGACAGGGGGCGCGAACACTGAAGCTTTCTTT. Protein sequence: CASSRTGGANTEAFF.

CDR3 sequence (DNA): TGTGCCAGTAGGACAGCCATCCGCACTGAAGCTTTCTTT. Protein product: CASRTAIRTEAFF. V and J are TRBV28 and TRBJ1-1; tentative D call: TRBD1 (6 bases). V was cut by 9 bases and J by 4 bases, with 15 bases left in between. This CDR3 spans 13 amino acids. Germline CDR1 reads MDHEN; CDR2 reads SYDVKM.

This clone was seen at least ten times. Here the CDR3 reads CASRPSGNTGELFF. CDR3 in DNA: TGTGCCAGCAGGCCGAGCGGGAACACCGGGGAGCTGTTTTTT. The chain is built from TRBV7-3 and TRBJ2-2; a possible D gene is TRBD2 (5 bases). The CDR3 has 14 residues. V was shortened by 6 bases and J by 1 base, with 9 bases between the two germline ends. CDR1 is SGHTA and CDR2 is FQGTGA in the germline V gene.

This clone was seen a single time. This chain joins TRBV9 and TRBJ1-6, with D unresolved. Germline V CDR1 and CDR2: SGDLS, YYNGEE. This CDR3 region has 15 residues. Between the trimmed V and J ends, which lost 1 base and 5 bases, there was a span of 10 bases. CDR3 amino acids: CASSVFLGDNSPLHF. DNA for the CDR3: TGTGCCAGCAGCGTATTTTTGGGAGATAATTCACCCCTCCACTTT.

This sequence joins TRBV18 and TRBJ2-2; no reliable D call. The ends were cut back, 4 bases at V and 6 bases at J, with 21 bases in the middle. CDR1 is KGHSH, CDR2 LQKENI, per germline. There are 17 residues in the CDR3. The CDR3 loop is CASSLGVNEEWPGELFF. DNA for the CDR3: TGTGCCAGCTCACTCGGAGTGAACGAGGAGTGGCCCGGGGAGCTGTTTTTT.

This sequence joins TRBV19 and TRBJ2-3; 10 bases line up with TRBD2. This CDR3 is built from 14 residues. With 7 bases clipped from V and 2 bases from J, the junction kept 3 bases outside the gene matches. Germline V CDR1 and CDR2: LNHDA, SQIVND (reference sequence). The CDR3 DNA is TGTGCCAGTAAACTAGCGGGGCACACAGATACGCAGTATTTT. Translation: CASKLAGHTDTQYF. The whole variable domain, filled in from reference TRBV19 and TRBJ2-3, reads DGGITQSPKYLFRKEGQNVTLSCEQNLNHDAMYWYRQDPGQGLRLIYYSQIVNDFQKGDIAEGYSVSREKKESFPLTVTSAQKNPTAFYLCASKLAGHTDTQYFGPGTRLTVL.

The rearrangement uses TRBV5-8 and TRBJ2-5; D possibly corresponds to TRBD1 (5 bases). V was trimmed by 1 base and J by 0 bases, leaving 7 bases between them. The CDR3 is made up of 14 amino acids. Looked up from germline, CDR1 is SGHTS and CDR2 is YDEGEE. The chain's CDR3 is CASSLPGNQETQYF. In nucleotides, the CDR3 is TGTGCCAGCAGCTTGCCAGGGAACCAAGAGACCCAGTACTTC. Filled out from reference TRBV5-8 and TRBJ2-5, the complete variable domain reads EAGVTQSPTHLIKTRGQQATLRCSPISGHTSVYWYQQALGLGLQFLLWYDEGEERNRGNFPPRFSGRQFPNYSSELNVNALELEDSALYLCASSLPGNQETQYFGPGTRLLVL.